The rows below give T cell receptor beta chains drawn from one sample of a study of shared clonotypes between healthy human individuals. The assay was immunoSEQ multiplex PCR, and TCRdb's table has in-frame clones only and misses some. Of a few million clones listed, approximately 96% were seen once; the top ten hold over 0.1%. The sample taken for sequencing was naive CD4+ T cells sorted from blood. These receptors were obtained from a man between 18 and 35 years old in good health. CDR3s include the opening cysteine and the closing phenylalanine or tryptophan. D genes are given only for firm matches. For some rows the clone size is stated as once, few or many, or as a class when expanded; others skip it.

J | size | V | D | CDR3 | DNA
TRBJ2-3 | . | TRBV18 | . | CASSPLLTALEGTDTQYF | TGTGCCAGCTCACCACTCCTGACCGCCCTTGAAGGCACAGATACGCAGTATTTT
TRBJ1-2 | . | TRBV6-6 | . | CASSAGQSYGYTF | TGTGCCAGCAGTGCTGGACAGAGTTATGGCTACACCTTC
TRBJ2-2 | . | TRBV7-9 | . | CASSPDGYTGELFF | TGTGCCAGCAGCCCGGACGGGTACACCGGGGAGCTGTTTTTT
TRBJ2-3 | . | TRBV7-9 | TRBD1 | CASSLAGTGSTDTQYF | TGTGCCAGCAGCTTAGCCGGGACAGGGAGCACAGATACGCAGTATTTT
TRBJ1-2 | . | TRBV5-4 | TRBD1 | CASSFAIGGSQVGYTF | TGTGCCAGCAGCTTCGCGATAGGGGGCTCCCAGGTTGGCTACACCTTC
TRBJ2-1 | once | TRBV7-2 | TRBD2 | CASSLGLAGGYNEQFF | TGTGCCAGCAGCTTGGGACTAGCGGGAGGATACAATGAGCAGTTCTTC
TRBJ1-4 | . | TRBV11-3 | . | CANSFSANEKLFF | TGTGCCAACTCGTTTTCGGCCAATGAAAAACTGTTTTTT
TRBJ1-6 | . | TRBV10-3 | . | CAISESTLASSPLHF | TGTGCCATCAGTGAGTCCACCCTTGCAAGTTCACCCCTCCACTTT
TRBJ2-1 | once | TRBV6-8 | TRBD2 | CASSSLAGVSSYNEQFF | TGTGCCAGCAGTTCCTTAGCGGGCGTGAGCTCCTACAATGAGCAGTTCTTC
TRBJ2-7 | once | TRBV30 | . | CAWSATDEQYF | TGTGCCTGGAGCGCTACAGACGAGCAGTACTTC
TRBJ2-7 | . | TRBV6-5 | TRBD2 | CASSYSAGVSSYEQYF | TGTGCCAGCAGTTACTCCGCGGGAGTAAGCTCCTACGAGCAGTACTTC
TRBJ2-7 | . | TRBV28 | TRBD1 | CASTTTGIPYEQYF | TGTGCCAGCACCACGACAGGGATCCCCTACGAGCAGTACTTC
TRBJ2-7 | . | TRBV11-3 | . | CASSFDGYEQYF | TGTGCCAGCAGCTTCGACGGCTACGAGCAGTACTTC
TRBJ2-5 | . | TRBV6-6 | . | CASIELGRPQETQYF | TGTGCCAGCATCGAACTTGGTAGGCCTCAAGAGACCCAGTACTTC
TRBJ2-1 | . | TRBV6-1 | TRBD2 | CASSGLAGPSNEQFF | TGTGCCAGCAGTGGACTAGCGGGGCCTTCCAATGAGCAGTTCTTC
TRBJ2-2 | . | TRBV30 | . | CAWSVGRTTGELFF | TGTGCCTGGAGTGTAGGCAGGACCACCGGGGAGCTGTTTTTT
TRBJ2-2 | once | TRBV7-9 | TRBD1 | CASSGDRGSNTGELFF | TGTGCCAGCAGCGGCGACAGGGGATCGAACACCGGGGAGCTGTTTTTT
TRBJ1-3 | . | TRBV4-1 | . | CASSHISRASSGNTIYF | TGCGCCAGCAGCCACATTTCCCGGGCCTCCTCTGGAAACACCATATATTTT
TRBJ2-7 | . | TRBV15 | . | CATSRESNTYEQYF | TGTGCCACCAGCAGAGAGTCCAACACCTACGAGCAGTACTTC
TRBJ2-2 | . | TRBV27 | TRBD2 | CASSRVVAGVAGELFF | TGTGCCAGCAGTAGGGTGGTAGCGGGGGTCGCCGGGGAGCTGTTTTTT
TRBJ2-2 | . | TRBV4-1 | . | CASSQPQNTGELFF | TGCGCCAGCAGCCAACCCCAGAACACCGGGGAGCTGTTTTTT
TRBJ2-3 | . | TRBV6-1 | . | CASSAGTDTQYF | TGTGCCAGCAGTGCCGGGACGGATACGCAGTATTTT
TRBJ1-5 | . | TRBV12-2 | . | CASRPMAIYDGNQPQHF | TGTGCAAGTCGCCCAATGGCCATCTATGATGGCAATCAGCCCCAGCATTTT
TRBJ1-2 | . | TRBV7-3 | . | CASSLSPETNYGYTF | TGTGCCAGCAGCTTATCGCCGGAGACTAACTATGGCTACACCTTC
TRBJ2-5 | . | TRBV29-1 | . | CSVEDAAWGAPETQYF | TGCAGCGTTGAAGATGCCGCTTGGGGGGCCCCGGAGACCCAGTACTTC
TRBJ2-7 | . | TRBV9 | . | CASSLNGGEQYF | TGTGCCAGCAGCCTTAACGGGGGCGAGCAGTACTTC
TRBJ1-4 | . | TRBV13 | TRBD1 | CASSSDRGGEKLFF | TGTGCCAGCAGCTCGGACAGGGGTGGTGAAAAACTGTTTTTT
TRBJ1-6 | . | TRBV5-6 | . | CASSLDRGLNSPLHF | TGTGCCAGCAGCTTGGATAGGGGTCTGAATTCACCCCTCCACTTT
TRBJ1-3 | . | TRBV30 | . | CAWAGGASGNTIYF | TGTGCCTGGGCTGGGGGGGCCTCTGGAAACACCATATATTTT
TRBJ2-1 | . | TRBV7-9 | . | CASSFIGNEQFF | TGTGCCAGCAGCTTCATCGGCAATGAGCAGTTCTTC
TRBJ1-1 | . | TRBV9 | . | CASSVDYIPTNTEAFF | TGTGCCAGCAGCGTAGATTACATCCCAACGAACACTGAAGCTTTCTTT
TRBJ1-5 | . | TRBV19 | . | CASTGAASNQPQHF | TGTGCCAGCACGGGAGCTGCCAGCAATCAGCCCCAGCATTTT
TRBJ2-7 | . | TRBV7-6 | . | CASSPGPGNEQYF | TGTGCCAGCAGCCCTGGACCAGGGAACGAGCAGTACTTC
TRBJ2-3 | . | TRBV7-9 | . | CASSKSGADTQYF | TGTGCCAGCAGCAAATCAGGAGCAGATACGCAGTATTTT
TRBJ1-2 | . | TRBV6-1 | . | CASYSAPNYGYTF | TGTGCCAGCTACAGCGCTCCTAACTATGGCTACACCTTC
TRBJ2-6 | . | TRBV7-2 | . | CASSDTGTSGANVLTF | TGTGCCAGCAGCGATACAGGGACCTCTGGGGCCAACGTCCTGACTTTC
TRBJ1-2 | once | TRBV28 | TRBD1 | CASSRQGRGGSYGYTF | TGTGCCAGCAGCAGACAGGGAAGGGGGGGGAGCTATGGCTACACCTTC
TRBJ2-1 | . | TRBV10-2 | . | CASSGRGGVGVNEQFF | TGCGCCAGCAGTGGGAGGGGGGGTGTAGGAGTGAATGAGCAGTTCTTC
TRBJ1-5 | . | TRBV7-2 | TRBD1 | CASRRTGGIGNQPQHF | TGTGCCAGCAGACGTACAGGGGGCATAGGGAATCAGCCCCAGCATTTT
TRBJ2-3 | . | TRBV5-1 | TRBD2 | CASSPRTSGNFDTQYF | TGCGCCAGCAGCCCACGGACTAGCGGGAATTTCGATACGCAGTATTTT
TRBJ1-2 | . | TRBV21-1 | . | CASSKVTGRAYGYTF | TGTGCCAGCAGCAAGGTTACAGGGAGGGCCTATGGCTACACCTTC